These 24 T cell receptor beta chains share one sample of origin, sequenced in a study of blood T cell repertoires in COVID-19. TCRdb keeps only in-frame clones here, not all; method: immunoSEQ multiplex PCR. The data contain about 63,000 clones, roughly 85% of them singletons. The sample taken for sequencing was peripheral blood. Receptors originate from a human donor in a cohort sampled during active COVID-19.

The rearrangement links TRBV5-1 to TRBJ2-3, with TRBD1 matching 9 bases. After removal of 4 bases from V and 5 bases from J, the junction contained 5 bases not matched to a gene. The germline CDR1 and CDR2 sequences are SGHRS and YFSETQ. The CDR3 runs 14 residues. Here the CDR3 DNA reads TGCGCCAGCAGCCGGACAGGGGTTGGAGATACGCAGTATTTT. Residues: CASSRTGVGDTQYF.

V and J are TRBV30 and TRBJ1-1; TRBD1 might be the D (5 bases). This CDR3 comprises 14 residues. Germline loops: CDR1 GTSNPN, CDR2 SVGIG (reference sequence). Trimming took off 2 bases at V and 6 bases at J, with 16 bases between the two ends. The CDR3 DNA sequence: TGTGCCTGGAGTAAGGGGCATACAGGTGCTGAAGCTTTCTTT. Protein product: CAWSKGHTGAEAFF.

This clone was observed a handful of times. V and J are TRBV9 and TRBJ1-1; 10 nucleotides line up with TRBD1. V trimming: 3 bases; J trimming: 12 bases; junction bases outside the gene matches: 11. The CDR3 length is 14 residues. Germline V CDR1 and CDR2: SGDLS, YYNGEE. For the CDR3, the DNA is TGTGCCAGCAGCGCCCCCGGGACAGGGGTGGCAACTTTCTTT. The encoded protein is CASSAPGTGVATFF.

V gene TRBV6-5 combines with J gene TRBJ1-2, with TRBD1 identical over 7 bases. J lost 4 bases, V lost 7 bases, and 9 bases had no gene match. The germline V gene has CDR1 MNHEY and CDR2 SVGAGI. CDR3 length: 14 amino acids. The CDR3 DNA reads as TGTGCCAGCAACGGACAGGCACTTGGCTATGGCTACACCTTC. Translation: CASNGQALGYGYTF.

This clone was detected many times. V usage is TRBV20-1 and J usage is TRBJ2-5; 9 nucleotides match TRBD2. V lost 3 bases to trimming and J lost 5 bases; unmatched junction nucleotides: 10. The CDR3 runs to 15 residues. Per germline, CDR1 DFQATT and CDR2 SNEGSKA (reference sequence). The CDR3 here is CSASRREGARETQYF. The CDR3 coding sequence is TGCAGTGCTAGTCGGCGGGAGGGAGCAAGGGAGACCCAGTACTTC.

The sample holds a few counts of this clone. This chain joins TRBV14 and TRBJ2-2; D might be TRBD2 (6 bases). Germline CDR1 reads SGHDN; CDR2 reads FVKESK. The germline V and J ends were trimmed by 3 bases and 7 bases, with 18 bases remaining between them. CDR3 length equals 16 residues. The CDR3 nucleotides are TGTGCCAGCAGCCAGATTCACGCGTCCGGGGGCGGGGAGCTGTTTTTT. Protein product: CASSQIHASGGGELFF.

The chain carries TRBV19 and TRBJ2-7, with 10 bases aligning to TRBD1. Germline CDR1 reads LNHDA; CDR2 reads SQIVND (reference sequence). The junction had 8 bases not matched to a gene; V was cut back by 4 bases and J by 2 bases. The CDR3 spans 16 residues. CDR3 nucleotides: TGTGCCAGTAGTACCCCCAGCGGGACAGGGGCCTACGAGCAGTACTTC. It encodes CASSTPSGTGAYEQYF.

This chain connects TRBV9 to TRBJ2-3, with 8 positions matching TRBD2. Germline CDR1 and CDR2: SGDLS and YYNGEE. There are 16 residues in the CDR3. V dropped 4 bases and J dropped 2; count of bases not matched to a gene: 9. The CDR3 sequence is CASSQGLLAATDTQYF. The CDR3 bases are TGTGCCAGCAGCCAAGGCCTACTAGCGGCCACAGATACGCAGTATTTT.

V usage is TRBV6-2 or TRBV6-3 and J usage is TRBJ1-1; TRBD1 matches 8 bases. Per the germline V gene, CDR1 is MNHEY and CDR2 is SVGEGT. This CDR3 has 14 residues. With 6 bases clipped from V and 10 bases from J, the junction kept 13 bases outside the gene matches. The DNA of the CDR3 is TGTGCCAGCAGGCCTAACGTGGGACAGGCTAGAGCTTTCTTT. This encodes CASRPNVGQARAFF.

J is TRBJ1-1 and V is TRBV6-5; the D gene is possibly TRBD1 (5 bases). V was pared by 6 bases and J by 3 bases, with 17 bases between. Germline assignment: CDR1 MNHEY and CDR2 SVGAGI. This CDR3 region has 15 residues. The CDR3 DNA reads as TGTGCCAGCAGCTCGGGAGGGAGGGGACACACTGAAGCTTTCTTT. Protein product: CASSSGGRGHTEAFF.

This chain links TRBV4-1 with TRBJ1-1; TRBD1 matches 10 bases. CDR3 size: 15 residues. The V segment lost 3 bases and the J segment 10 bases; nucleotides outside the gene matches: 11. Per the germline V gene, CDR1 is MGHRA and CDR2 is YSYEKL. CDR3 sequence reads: CASSQVDGTGDGAFF. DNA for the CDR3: TGCGCCAGCAGCCAGGTGGACGGGACAGGGGATGGAGCTTTCTTT.

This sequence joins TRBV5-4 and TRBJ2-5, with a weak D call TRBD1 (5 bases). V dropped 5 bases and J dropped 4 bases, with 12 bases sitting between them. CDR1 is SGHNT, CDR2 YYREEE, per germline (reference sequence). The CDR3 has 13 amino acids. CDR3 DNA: TGTGCCAGCAGGGCAGGGTATGGAGAGACCCAGTACTTC. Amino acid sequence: CASRAGYGETQYF.

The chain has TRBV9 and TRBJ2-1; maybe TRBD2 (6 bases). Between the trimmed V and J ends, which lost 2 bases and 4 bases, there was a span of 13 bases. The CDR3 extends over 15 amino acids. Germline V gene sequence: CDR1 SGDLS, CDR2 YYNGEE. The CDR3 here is CASSVRGSDYNEQFF. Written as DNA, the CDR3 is TGTGCCAGCAGCGTCCGGGGGAGTGATTACAATGAGCAGTTCTTC. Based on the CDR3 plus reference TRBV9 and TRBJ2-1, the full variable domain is DSGVTQTPKHLITATGQRVTLRCSPRSGDLSVYWYQQSLDQGLQFLIQYYNGEERAKGNILERFSAQQFPDLHSELNLSSLELGDSALYFCASSVRGSDYNEQFFGPGTRLTVL.

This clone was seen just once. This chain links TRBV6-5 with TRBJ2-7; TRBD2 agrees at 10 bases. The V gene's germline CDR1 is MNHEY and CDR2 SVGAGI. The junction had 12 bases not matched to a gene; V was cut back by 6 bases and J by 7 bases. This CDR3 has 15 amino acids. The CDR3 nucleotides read TGTGCCAGCAGAAATTGGGGGGAACTAGCGGGAGAGCAGTACTTC. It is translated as CASRNWGELAGEQYF.

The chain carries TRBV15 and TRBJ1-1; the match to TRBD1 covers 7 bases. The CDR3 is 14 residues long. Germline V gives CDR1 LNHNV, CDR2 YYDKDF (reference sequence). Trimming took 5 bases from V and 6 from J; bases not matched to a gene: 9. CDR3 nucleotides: TGTGCCACCAGCCCACGACAGGGATTGGCTGAAGCTTTCTTT. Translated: CATSPRQGLAEAFF.

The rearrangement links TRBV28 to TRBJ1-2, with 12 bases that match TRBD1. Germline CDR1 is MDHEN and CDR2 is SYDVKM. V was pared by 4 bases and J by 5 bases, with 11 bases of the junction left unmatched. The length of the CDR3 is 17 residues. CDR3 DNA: TGTGCCAGCAGTTCGCCGGGACAGGGGGCCTACTCTTATGGCTACACCTTC. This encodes CASSSPGQGAYSYGYTF.

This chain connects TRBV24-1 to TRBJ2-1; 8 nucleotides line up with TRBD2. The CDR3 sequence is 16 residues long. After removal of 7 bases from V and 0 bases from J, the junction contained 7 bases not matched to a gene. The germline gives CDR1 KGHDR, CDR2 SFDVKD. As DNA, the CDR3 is TGTGCCACCAGCCCGGGCGGGAGGAGCTCCTACAATGAGCAGTTCTTC. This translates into CATSPGGRSSYNEQFF.

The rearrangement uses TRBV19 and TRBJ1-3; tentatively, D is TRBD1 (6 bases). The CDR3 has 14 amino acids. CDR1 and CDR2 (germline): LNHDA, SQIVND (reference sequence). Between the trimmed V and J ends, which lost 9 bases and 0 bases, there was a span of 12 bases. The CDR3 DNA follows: TGTGCCAGCGGGACAACAAGCTCTGGAAACACCATATATTTT. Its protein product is CASGTTSSGNTIYF.

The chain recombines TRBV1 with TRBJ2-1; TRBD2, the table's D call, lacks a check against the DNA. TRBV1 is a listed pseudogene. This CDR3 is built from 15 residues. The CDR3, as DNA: TGCACCAGCAGCCCCCTAGCGGGAGGGCCTTATGAGCAGTTCTTC. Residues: CTSSPLAGGPYEQFF.

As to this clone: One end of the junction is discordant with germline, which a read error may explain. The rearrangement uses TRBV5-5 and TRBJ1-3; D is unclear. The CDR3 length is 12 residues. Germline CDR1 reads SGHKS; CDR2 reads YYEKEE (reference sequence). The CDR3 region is CASSLYLGAQDF. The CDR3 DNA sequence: TGTGCCAGCAGCTTATATCTCGGCGCCCAGGATTTT.

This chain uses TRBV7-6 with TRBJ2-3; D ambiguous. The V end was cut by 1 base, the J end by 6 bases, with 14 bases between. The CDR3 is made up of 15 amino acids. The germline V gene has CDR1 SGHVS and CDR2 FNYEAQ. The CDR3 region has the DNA TGTGCCAGCAGCTTAGAAACGTCAGTCGGGGATACGCAGTATTTT. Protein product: CASSLETSVGDTQYF.

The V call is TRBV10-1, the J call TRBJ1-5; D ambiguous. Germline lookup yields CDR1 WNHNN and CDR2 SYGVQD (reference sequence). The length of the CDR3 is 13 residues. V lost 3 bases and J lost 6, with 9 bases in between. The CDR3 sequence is CASSDGVGQPQHF. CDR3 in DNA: TGCGCCAGCAGTGACGGGGTTGGTCAGCCCCAGCATTTT.

CDR3: CASSRSLRGRTGELFF. The CDR3, as DNA: TGTGCCAGCAGCCGTAGCTTGAGAGGGAGAACCGGGGAGCTGTTTTTT. The V call is TRBV9, the J call TRBJ2-2, with D possibly being TRBD2 (5 bases). Per the germline V gene, CDR1 is SGDLS and CDR2 is YYNGEE. CDR3 length equals 16 residues. Trimming stripped 4 bases from V and 5 bases from J, with 18 bases between.

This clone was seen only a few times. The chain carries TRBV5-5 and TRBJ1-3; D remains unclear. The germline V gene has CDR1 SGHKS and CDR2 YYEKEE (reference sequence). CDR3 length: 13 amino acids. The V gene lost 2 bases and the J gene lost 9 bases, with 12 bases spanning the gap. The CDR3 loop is CASSFSGPFTIYF. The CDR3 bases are TGTGCCAGCAGCTTCTCGGGTCCGTTCACCATATATTTT.